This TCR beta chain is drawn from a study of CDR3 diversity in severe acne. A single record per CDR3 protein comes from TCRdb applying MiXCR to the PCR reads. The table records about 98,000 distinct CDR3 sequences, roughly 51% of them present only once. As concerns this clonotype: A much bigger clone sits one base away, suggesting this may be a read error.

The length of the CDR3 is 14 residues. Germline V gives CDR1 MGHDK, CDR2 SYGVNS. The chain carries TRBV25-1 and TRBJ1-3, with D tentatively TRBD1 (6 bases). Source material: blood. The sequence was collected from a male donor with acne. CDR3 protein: CASSESGAGNAIYF. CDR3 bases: TGTGCCAGCAGTGAATCGGGGGCTGGAAACGCCATATATTTT. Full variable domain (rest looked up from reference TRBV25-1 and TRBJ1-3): EADIYQTPRYLVIGTGKKITLECSQTMGHDKMYWYQQDPGMELHLIHYSYGVNSTEKGDLSSESTVSRIRTEHFPLTLESARPSHTSQYLCASSESGAGNAIYFGEGSWLTVV.